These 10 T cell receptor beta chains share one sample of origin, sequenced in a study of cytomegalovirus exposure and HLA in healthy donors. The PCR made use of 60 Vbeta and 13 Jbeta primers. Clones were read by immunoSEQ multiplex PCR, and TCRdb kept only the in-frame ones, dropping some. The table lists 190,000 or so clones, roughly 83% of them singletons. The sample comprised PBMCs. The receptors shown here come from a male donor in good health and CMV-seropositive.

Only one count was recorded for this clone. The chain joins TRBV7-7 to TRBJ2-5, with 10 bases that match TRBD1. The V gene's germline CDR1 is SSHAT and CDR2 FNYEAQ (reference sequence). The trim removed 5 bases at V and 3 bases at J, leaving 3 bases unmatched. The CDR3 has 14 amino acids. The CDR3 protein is CASSGDRGEETQYF. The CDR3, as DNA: TGTGCCAGCAGCGGGGACAGGGGCGAAGAGACCCAGTACTTC.

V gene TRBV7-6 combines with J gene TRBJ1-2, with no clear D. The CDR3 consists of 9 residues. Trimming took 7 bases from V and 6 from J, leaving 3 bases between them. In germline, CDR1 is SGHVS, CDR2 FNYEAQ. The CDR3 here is CASTDGYTF. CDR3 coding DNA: TGTGCCAGCACGGATGGCTACACCTTC.

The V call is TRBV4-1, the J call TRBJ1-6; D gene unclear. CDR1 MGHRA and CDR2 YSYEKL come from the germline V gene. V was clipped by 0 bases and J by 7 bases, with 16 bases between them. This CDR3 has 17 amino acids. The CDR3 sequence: CASSQELHSRGNSPLHF. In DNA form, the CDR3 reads TGCGCCAGCAGCCAAGAGCTCCACTCCCGCGGAAATTCACCCCTCCACTTT.

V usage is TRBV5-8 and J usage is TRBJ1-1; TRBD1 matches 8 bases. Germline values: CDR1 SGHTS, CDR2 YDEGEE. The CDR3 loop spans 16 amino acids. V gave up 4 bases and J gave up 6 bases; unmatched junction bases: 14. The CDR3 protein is CASSLPRDRPFAEAFF. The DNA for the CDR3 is TGTGCCAGCAGCCTACCCAGGGACAGGCCTTTCGCTGAAGCTTTCTTT.

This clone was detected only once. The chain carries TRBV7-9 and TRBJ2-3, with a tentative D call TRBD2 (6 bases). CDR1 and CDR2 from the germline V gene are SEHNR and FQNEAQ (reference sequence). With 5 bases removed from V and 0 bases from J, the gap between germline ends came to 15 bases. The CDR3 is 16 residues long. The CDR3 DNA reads TGTGCCAGCAGCACCCCGGAGGGATGGAGCACAGATACGCAGTATTTT. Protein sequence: CASSTPEGWSTDTQYF.

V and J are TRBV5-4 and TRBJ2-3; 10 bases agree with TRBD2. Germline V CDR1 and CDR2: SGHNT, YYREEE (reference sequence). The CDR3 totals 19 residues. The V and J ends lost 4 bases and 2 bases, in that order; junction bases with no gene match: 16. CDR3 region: CASSTPPLLAGSSTDTQYF. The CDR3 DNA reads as TGTGCCAGCAGCACTCCCCCCCTACTAGCGGGGTCATCCACAGATACGCAGTATTTT.

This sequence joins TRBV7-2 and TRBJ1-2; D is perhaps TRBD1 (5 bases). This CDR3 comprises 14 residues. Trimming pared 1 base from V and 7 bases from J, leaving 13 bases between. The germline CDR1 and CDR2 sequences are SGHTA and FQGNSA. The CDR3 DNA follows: TGTGCCAGCAGCTTAGAAATGGGGCAGAGTGGCTACACCTTC. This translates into CASSLEMGQSGYTF.

In DNA, the CDR3 is TGTGCCAGTAGTATAGGAGGCGGTGAAAAACTGTTTTTT. It is translated as CASSIGGGEKLFF. The chain joins TRBV19 to TRBJ1-4; the D is unclear. CDR1 is LNHDA, CDR2 SQIVND, per germline (reference sequence). Trimming left V 1 base short and J 7 bases short, with 7 bases between. This CDR3 has 13 residues.

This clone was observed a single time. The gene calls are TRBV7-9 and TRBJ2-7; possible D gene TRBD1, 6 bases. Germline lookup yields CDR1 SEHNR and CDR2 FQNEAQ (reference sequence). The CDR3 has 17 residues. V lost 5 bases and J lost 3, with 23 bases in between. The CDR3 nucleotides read TGTGCCAGCAGCCCGGTAAAATGGGGGACACCGAGCTACGAGCAGTACTTC. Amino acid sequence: CASSPVKWGTPSYEQYF.

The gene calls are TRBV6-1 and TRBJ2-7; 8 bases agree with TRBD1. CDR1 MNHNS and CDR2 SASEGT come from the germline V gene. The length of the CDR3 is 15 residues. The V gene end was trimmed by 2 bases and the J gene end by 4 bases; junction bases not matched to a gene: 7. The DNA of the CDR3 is TGTGCCAGCAGTGAATGGGACAGGACACCTTACGAGCAGTACTTC. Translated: CASSEWDRTPYEQYF.